Each of the 24 T cell receptor beta chains below was sequenced from the same sample in a study of shared clonotypes between healthy human individuals. TCRdb's table, derived via immunoSEQ multiplex PCR, lists solely in-frame clones and lacks some. The sample contains a few million clones, approximately 94% of which appear only once. Sequencing was performed on naive CD4+ T cells sorted from blood. Subset here: CD45RA+ positively selected. These receptors were obtained from a man between 18 and 35 years old in good health.

V gene TRBV7-2 combines with J gene TRBJ1-6; D perhaps matches TRBD1 (6 bases). This CDR3 is built from 13 residues. Looked up from germline, CDR1 is SGHTA and CDR2 is FQGNSA. The V end lost 2 bases, the J end lost 7 bases, and 6 bases lay between the germline ends. The CDR3 is CASSLRGNSPLHF. The CDR3 coding sequence is TGTGCCAGCAGCTTAAGGGGGAATTCACCCCTCCACTTT.

The J gene is TRBJ2-2, the V gene TRBV7-2, with 9 bases that match TRBD1. This CDR3 has 16 amino acids. V shed 0 bases, J shed 8 bases, and the junction held 7 bases outside the gene matches. The germline CDR1 and CDR2 sequences are SGHTA and FQGNSA. The CDR3 nucleotides are TGTGCCAGCAGCTTAGCGCGGACAGGGGTGTCTGGGGAGCTGTTTTTT. Protein product: CASSLARTGVSGELFF.

The chain recombines TRBV4-2 with TRBJ2-3, with D tentatively TRBD1 (5 bases). Trimming cost V 0 bases and J 4 bases, with 14 bases left between them. Germline V gene lookup returns CDR1 LGHNA and CDR2 YNFKEQ. The CDR3 contains 16 residues. CDR3 loop: CASSQDRAQGSDTQYF. CDR3 bases: TGTGCCAGCAGCCAAGACCGGGCGCAGGGATCAGATACGCAGTATTTT.

The gene calls are TRBV10-3 and TRBJ2-5, with D unclear. Germline V CDR1 and CDR2: ENHRY, SYGVKD. V was shortened by 3 bases and J by 1 base, with 9 bases between the two germline ends. This CDR3 comprises 14 residues. Here the CDR3 reads CAISDLSRQETQYF. In DNA form, the CDR3 reads TGTGCCATCAGTGACCTGTCCCGCCAAGAGACCCAGTACTTC.

The chain carries TRBV11-2 and TRBJ2-4; TRBD2 might be the D (6 bases). V was shortened by 8 bases and J by 0 bases, with 14 bases between the two germline ends. CDR3 length: 15 residues. From germline, CDR1 is SGHAT and CDR2 FQNNGV. CDR3 sequence reads: CASCPGVLAKNIQYF. CDR3 nucleotides: TGTGCCAGCTGTCCGGGGGTACTAGCCAAAAACATTCAGTACTTC.

The genes are TRBV11-2 and TRBJ2-1; the D gene is possibly TRBD1 (5 bases). CDR3 length equals 15 residues. Germline loops: CDR1 SGHAT, CDR2 FQNNGV. V lost 5 bases, J lost 0 bases, and 11 bases lay in between. CDR3 nucleotide sequence: TGTGCCAGCAGCCTGGGGCAGAGCTCCTACAATGAGCAGTTCTTC. Translated: CASSLGQSSYNEQFF.

CDR3 sequence reads: CASSYRAPLLSEQYF. The DNA for the CDR3 is TGTGCCAGCAGTTACAGGGCTCCACTCTTGTCAGAGCAGTACTTC. V gene TRBV6-6 combines with J gene TRBJ2-7; D unclear. Germline V CDR1 and CDR2: MNHNY, SVGAGI (reference sequence). V was shortened by 2 bases and J by 7 bases, with 18 bases between the two germline ends. The CDR3 sequence is 15 residues long.

The chain employs TRBV7-9 and TRBJ2-1; TRBD2 matches 13 bases. This CDR3 contains 14 residues. After removal of 5 bases from V and 9 bases from J, the junction contained 4 bases not matched to a gene. The germline gives CDR1 SEHNR, CDR2 FQNEAQ (reference sequence). CDR3 nucleotide sequence: TGTGCCAGCAGCCCAGGACTAGCGGGAGCTGAGCAGTTCTTC. It is translated as CASSPGLAGAEQFF.

The chain is built from TRBV2 and TRBJ2-2; D possibly matches TRBD1 or TRBD2 (5 bases each). The V end lost 8 bases, the J end lost 10 bases, and 14 bases lay between the germline ends. The CDR3 runs to 12 residues. Germline CDR1 and CDR2: SNHLY and FYNNEI. The CDR3 sequence: CASPGPHAELFF. The CDR3, as DNA: TGTGCCAGCCCGGGACCCCATGCGGAGCTGTTTTTT.

CDR3 sequence: CASSFRLAGIKYQETQYF. CDR3 nucleotides: TGCGCCAGCAGCTTCCGGCTAGCGGGGATAAAATACCAAGAGACCCAGTACTTC. The V call is TRBV5-1, the J call TRBJ2-5; 9 bases are a match to TRBD2. CDR3 length: 18 amino acids. Germline CDR1 is SGHRS and CDR2 is YFSETQ. The ends lost 2 bases at V and 0 bases at J; junction bases unmatched: 11.

The rearrangement uses TRBV21-1 and TRBJ2-3; the table calls TRBD2, which could not be checked here. TRBV21-1 is listed as a pseudogene. The CDR3 totals 13 residues. The CDR3 sequence is CASSFRGTDTQYF. The DNA for the CDR3 is TGTGCCAGCAGCTTTCGGGGTACAGATACGCAGTATTTT.

The V call is TRBV18, the J call TRBJ1-1, with D maybe TRBD1 (6 bases). The CDR3 covers 14 residues. In germline, CDR1 is KGHSH, CDR2 LQKENI. Trimming removed 2 bases at V and 9 bases at J, with 16 bases between. For the CDR3, the DNA is TGTGCCAGCTCACCAATCGGGGGGCCCATTCAAGCTTTCTTT. Protein sequence: CASSPIGGPIQAFF.

This chain joins TRBV6-1 and TRBJ2-3; no firm D call. Trimming shortened V by 0 bases and J by 2 bases, and 15 bases separated the two germline ends. This CDR3 contains 17 residues. Germline V gene data show CDR1 as MNHNS and CDR2 as SASEGT. The CDR3 DNA sequence: TGTGCCAGCAGTGAAGCGTGGAGTCTCCAAACCACAGATACGCAGTATTTT. Translating gives CASSEAWSLQTTDTQYF.

The CDR3 protein is CASSQVGVDEQFF. As DNA, the CDR3 is TGCGCCAGCAGCCAAGTAGGTGTCGATGAGCAGTTCTTC. The chain recombines TRBV4-1 with TRBJ2-1, with D unclear. The CDR3 loop spans 13 amino acids. Germline V CDR1 and CDR2: MGHRA, YSYEKL. Trimming removed 1 base at V and 8 bases at J, with 9 bases between.

Comment on this clone: This sample includes further DNA sequences coding for the same CDR3. The rearrangement joins TRBV6-6 to TRBJ1-5, with a weak D call TRBD1 (6 bases). The CDR3 extends over 16 amino acids. Per the germline V gene, CDR1 is MNHNY and CDR2 is SVGAGI (reference sequence). With 0 bases removed from V and 0 bases from J, the gap between germline ends came to 9 bases. CDR3 in DNA: TGTGCCAGCAGTTACTCTGGGGGCTATAGCAATCAGCCCCAGCATTTT. It encodes CASSYSGGYSNQPQHF.

This chain uses TRBV5-4 with TRBJ1-3; the D gene is possibly TRBD1 (5 bases). The CDR3 is 13 residues long. V was clipped by 4 bases and J by 2 bases, with 7 bases between them. Germline values: CDR1 SGHNT, CDR2 YYREEE (reference sequence). CDR3 amino acids: CASSAGAGNTIYF. CDR3 coding DNA: TGTGCCAGCAGCGCGGGGGCTGGAAACACCATATATTTT.

The chain recombines TRBV11-2 with TRBJ1-2; D gene unclear. The germline gives CDR1 SGHAT, CDR2 FQNNGV. V shed 6 bases and J shed 4 bases, with 15 bases lying between them. The CDR3 has 14 residues. The CDR3 nucleotides read TGTGCCAGCAGAAGGATCGGAACACCCTATGGCTACACCTTC. It yields the protein CASRRIGTPYGYTF.

This chain links TRBV7-9 with TRBJ2-1, with 7 nucleotides matching TRBD1. The germline V gene has CDR1 SEHNR and CDR2 FQNEAQ (reference sequence). The CDR3 length is 16 residues. The V and J ends lost 5 bases and 0 bases, in that order; junction bases with no gene match: 7. In DNA form, the CDR3 reads TGTGCCAGCAGCACCCAGGACAGGTTCTCCTACAATGAGCAGTTCTTC. This codes for CASSTQDRFSYNEQFF. Variable domain in full (rest from reference TRBV7-9 and TRBJ2-1): DTGVSQNPRHKITKRGQNVTFRCDPISEHNRLYWYRQTLGQGPEFLTYFQNEAQLEKSRLLSDRFSAERPKGSFSTLEIQRTEQGDSAMYLCASSTQDRFSYNEQFFGPGTRLTVL.

The chain's CDR3 is CASSLPSPNGYTF. CDR3 sequence (DNA): TGTGCCAGCAGCTTACCCTCACCCAATGGCTACACCTTC. The chain is built from TRBV7-9 and TRBJ1-2; D ambiguous. The CDR3 spans 13 residues. V lost 2 bases to trimming and J lost 6 bases, with 10 bases between them. Germline V gene sequence: CDR1 SEHNR, CDR2 FQNEAQ (reference sequence).

This chain uses TRBV29-1 with TRBJ2-1, with 7 bases aligning to TRBD1. The junction had 11 bases not matched to a gene; V was cut back by 3 bases and J by 9 bases. Germline CDR1 SQVTM, CDR2 ANQGSEA. CDR3 length: 14 amino acids. The CDR3 here is CSVEDRDSVVEQFF. The CDR3, as DNA: TGCAGCGTTGAGGACCGGGACAGCGTAGTTGAGCAGTTCTTC.

The table lists this clone with a count of one. The rearrangement uses TRBV11-2 and TRBJ1-1; D is undetermined. Germline CDR1 is SGHAT and CDR2 is FQNNGV. The CDR3 covers 14 residues. Trimming left V 5 bases short and J 8 bases short, with 18 bases between. The CDR3 loop reads CASSPQILGNEAFF. CDR3 sequence (DNA): TGTGCCAGCAGCCCCCAAATACTTGGTAACGAAGCTTTCTTT.

The chain uses TRBV7-2 and TRBJ2-3; no reliable D call. Germline assignment: CDR1 SGHTA and CDR2 FQGNSA. The CDR3 extends over 13 amino acids. Trimming shortened V by 8 bases and J by 7 bases, and 16 bases separated the two germline ends. In DNA form, the CDR3 reads TGTGCCAGCTCCGACCACCCCGGAAATACGCAGTATTTT. Encoded protein: CASSDHPGNTQYF.

The chain joins TRBV6-1 to TRBJ2-3; D unclear. Germline values: CDR1 MNHNS, CDR2 SASEGT. The length of the CDR3 is 13 residues. V was cut by 8 bases and J by 6 bases, with 15 bases left in between. CDR3 DNA sequence: TGTGCCAGCCTAAAAGAAGGCCGCGATACGCAGTATTTT. Protein product: CASLKEGRDTQYF.

Points on this clone: Within the sample, other DNA sequences also encode this same CDR3. The rearrangement joins TRBV18 to TRBJ1-6; 9 nucleotides align to TRBD1. The CDR3 covers 15 residues. After removal of 6 bases from V and 3 bases from J, the junction contained 3 bases not matched to a gene. Germline CDR1 KGHSH, CDR2 LQKENI. The CDR3 region is CASSPGQGYNSPLHF. Written as DNA, the CDR3 is TGTGCCAGCTCCCCGGGACAGGGCTATAATTCACCCCTCCACTTT.